The 21 T cell receptor beta chains given below trace back to one sample, sequenced in a study of cytomegalovirus exposure and HLA in healthy donors. The table came from immunoSEQ multiplex PCR; TCRdb's copy has only in-frame clones and leaves some out. Of 100,000 or so clones listed, 85% to 90% were seen once; the top ten hold around 4.1%. The specimen was PBMCs. Receptors were obtained from a young woman in good health and CMV-seropositive.

The rearrangement uses TRBV11-2 and TRBJ1-1; D unresolved. This CDR3 spans 11 amino acids. With 6 bases removed from V and 3 bases from J, the gap between germline ends came to 5 bases. CDR1 SGHAT and CDR2 FQNNGV come from the germline V gene. Written as DNA, the CDR3 is TGTGCCAGCAGACGGTACACTGAAGCTTTCTTT. Protein product: CASRRYTEAFF.

The chain joins TRBV6-4 to TRBJ2-5; TRBD2 matches 14 bases. V was clipped by 4 bases and J by 2 bases; unmatched bases: 0. This CDR3 has 15 amino acids. Germline V lookup: CDR1 MRHNA, CDR2 SNTAGT. The CDR3 region is CASSGLAGGQETQYF. CDR3 nucleotides: TGTGCCAGCAGTGGACTAGCGGGAGGGCAAGAGACCCAGTACTTC.

This chain connects TRBV5-4 to TRBJ1-2; TRBD1 aligns across 8 bases. The germline gives CDR1 SGHNT, CDR2 YYREEE (reference sequence). The J segment lost 7 bases and the V segment lost 0 bases, leaving 5 bases of the junction unmatched. This CDR3 has 14 residues. Written as DNA, the CDR3 is TGTGCCAGCAGCTTGGGCCAGGGGGCCTTTGGCTACACCTTC. Translating it yields CASSLGQGAFGYTF.

The chain is built from TRBV9 and TRBJ1-2, with D uncertain. CDR1 is SGDLS and CDR2 is YYNGEE in the germline V gene. V lost 0 bases and J lost 2, with 11 bases in between. The CDR3 runs 15 residues. CDR3: CASSVEPGSNYGYTF. The DNA for the CDR3 is TGTGCCAGCAGCGTAGAGCCAGGCTCAAACTATGGCTACACCTTC.

The rearrangement uses TRBV11-3 and TRBJ1-3; 9 nucleotides line up with TRBD1. V gave up 0 bases and J gave up 4 bases; unmatched junction bases: 7. The CDR3 runs to 17 residues. Germline CDR1 is SGHNT and CDR2 is YENEEA. CDR3 DNA sequence: TGTGCCAGCAGCTTAGAACTCGGGACAGGGAACGGAAACACCATATATTTT. It is translated as CASSLELGTGNGNTIYF.

CDR3: CASSGRTGDEQFF. For the CDR3, the DNA is TGTGCCAGCAGTGGACGGACAGGGGATGAGCAGTTCTTC. The rearrangement joins TRBV2 to TRBJ2-1, with 9 bases aligning to TRBD1. The CDR3 length is 13 residues. Germline V lookup: CDR1 SNHLY, CDR2 FYNNEI. Trimming cost V 4 bases and J 8 bases; bases outside gene matches: 3. Variable domain in full (rest from reference TRBV2 and TRBJ2-1): EPEVTQTPSHQVTQMGQEVILRCVPISNHLYFYWYRQILGQKVEFLVSFYNNEISEKSEIFDDQFSVERPDGSNFTLKIRSTKLEDSAMYFCASSGRTGDEQFFGPGTRLTVL.

The sample holds a few counts of this clone. This chain joins TRBV9 and TRBJ1-4; D is unresolved. This CDR3 spans 15 amino acids. The V end lost 2 bases, the J end lost 8 bases, and 16 bases lay between the germline ends. The germline CDR1 and CDR2 sequences are SGDLS and YYNGEE. The CDR3 is CASSVGPGEKEKLFF. Written as DNA, the CDR3 is TGTGCCAGCAGCGTTGGACCCGGGGAAAAAGAAAAACTGTTTTTT.

The chain joins TRBV5-4 to TRBJ2-5; TRBD1 agrees at 8 bases. The trim removed 8 bases at V and 5 bases at J, leaving 5 bases unmatched. The CDR3 loop spans 12 amino acids. Per germline, CDR1 SGHNT and CDR2 YYREEE (reference sequence). CDR3 protein: CASRQGQETQYF. CDR3 nucleotides: TGTGCCAGTCGACAGGGGCAGGAGACCCAGTACTTC.

In its sample, this clone was seen a few times. The chain joins TRBV28 to TRBJ2-4; TRBD1 aligns across 11 bases. The junction had 3 bases not matched to a gene; V was cut back by 2 bases and J by 9 bases. Germline CDR1 and CDR2: MDHEN and SYDVKM. The CDR3 is made up of 14 amino acids. This CDR3 reads CASSLGDRGGIQYF. DNA for the CDR3: TGTGCCAGCAGTTTAGGGGACAGGGGGGGCATTCAGTACTTC.

The chain recombines TRBV5-6 with TRBJ2-7; 7 bases match TRBD1. Germline V gene sequence: CDR1 SGHDT, CDR2 YYEEEE. This CDR3 contains 13 residues. After removal of 4 bases from V and 5 bases from J, the junction contained 6 bases not matched to a gene. The CDR3 is CASSLGGLDEQYF. The DNA of the CDR3 is TGTGCCAGCAGCCTAGGGGGCCTGGACGAGCAGTACTTC. Drawing the rest from reference TRBV5-6 and TRBJ2-7, the complete variable domain is DAGVTQSPTHLIKTRGQQVTLRCSPKSGHDTVSWYQQALGQGPQFIFQYYEEEERQRGNFPDRFSGHQFPNYSSELNVNALLLGDSALYLCASSLGGLDEQYFGPGTRLTVT.

In DNA, the CDR3 is TGTGCCAGCTCACCACTGAGCGATACCGGCTACACCTTC. Amino acid sequence: CASSPLSDTGYTF. The chain couples TRBV18 to TRBJ1-2; no clear D gene. V was shortened by 1 base and J by 8 bases, with 11 bases between the two germline ends. The V gene's germline CDR1 is KGHSH and CDR2 LQKENI. CDR3 length equals 13 residues.

The chain employs TRBV6-1 and TRBJ2-7; D possibly corresponds to TRBD1 (5 bases). CDR3 length: 12 residues. Trimming took 5 bases from V and 7 from J, leaving 12 bases between them. Germline V CDR1 and CDR2: MNHNS, SASEGT. The CDR3 DNA is TGTGCCAGCAGTACGTCCAGGGTGGAGCAGTACTTC. Residues: CASSTSRVEQYF.

This clone appeared a single time. This rearrangement joins TRBV5-5 to TRBJ2-7, with TRBD1 identical over 8 bases. J lost 0 bases, V lost 3 bases, and 2 bases had no gene match. CDR3 length equals 14 residues. Per germline, CDR1 SGHKS and CDR2 YYEKEE (reference sequence). The CDR3 region has the DNA TGTGCCAGCAGCTGGACAGGGAGCTCCTACGAGCAGTACTTC. The encoded protein is CASSWTGSSYEQYF. The entire variable domain, with the rest obtained from reference TRBV5-5 and TRBJ2-7, is as follows: DAGVTQSPTHLIKTRGQQVTLRCSPISGHKSVSWYQQVLGQGPQFIFQYYEKEERGRGNFPDRFSARQFPNYSSELNVNALLLGDSALYLCASSWTGSSYEQYFGPGTRLTVT.

The V gene is TRBV4-1, the J gene TRBJ1-4; tentatively, D is TRBD1 (5 bases). There are 19 residues in the CDR3. Germline CDR1 reads MGHRA; CDR2 reads YSYEKL. Trimming shortened V by 0 bases and J by 8 bases, and 25 bases separated the two germline ends. CDR3 bases: TGCGCCAGCAGCCAAGATCTGCAGGGCGGTACGTCTGCGCGGGAAAAACTGTTTTTT. Translating gives CASSQDLQGGTSAREKLFF.

A few counts support this clone. This rearrangement joins TRBV21-1 to TRBJ2-5; the DNA was not used to check the table's D call, TRBD2. TRBV21-1 is shown as a pseudogene. This CDR3 has 11 residues. The CDR3 bases are TGTGCCAGCAGCCACTCGGGGACCCAGTACTTC. As protein: CASSHSGTQYF.

The rearrangement uses TRBV5-1 and TRBJ2-7; 9 bases are shared with TRBD2. The germline V gene has CDR1 SGHRS and CDR2 YFSETQ. The CDR3 is 14 amino acids. J lost 2 bases, V lost 4 bases, and 4 bases had no gene match. The CDR3 reads CASSVIAGAYEQYF. The CDR3 DNA follows: TGCGCCAGCAGCGTAATAGCGGGGGCCTACGAGCAGTACTTC.

The chain is built from TRBV9 and TRBJ1-2, with 9 bases aligning to TRBD1. CDR1 is SGDLS and CDR2 is YYNGEE in the germline V gene. Losses at the gene ends were 3 bases for V and 8 bases for J; bases not matched to a gene: 8. The length of the CDR3 is 14 residues. The CDR3 bases are TGTGCCAGCAGCGCGCCAGGGACAGGGAACGGCTACACCTTC. Translating gives CASSAPGTGNGYTF.

This chain uses TRBV10-3 with TRBJ2-1, with TRBD1 identical over 10 bases. The CDR3 runs 15 residues. Per the germline V gene, CDR1 is ENHRY and CDR2 is SYGVKD. V shed 7 bases and J 10 bases; nucleotides not matched to a gene: 13. CDR3 bases: TGTGCCATCACGAGGTTGGACAGGGGGAAGGCGGAGCAGTTCTTC. It encodes CAITRLDRGKAEQFF.

The CDR3 protein is CSVAPGGREGSPLHF. For the CDR3, the DNA is TGCAGCGTCGCCCCAGGGGGACGGGAGGGTTCACCCCTCCACTTT. The genes are TRBV29-1 and TRBJ1-6, with 7 nucleotides matching TRBD1. The V segment lost 6 bases and the J segment 9 bases; nucleotides outside the gene matches: 14. Germline values: CDR1 SQVTM, CDR2 ANQGSEA. CDR3 length equals 15 residues.

The chain carries TRBV14 and TRBJ1-2; D is unclear. CDR1 is SGHDN and CDR2 is FVKESK in the germline V gene. Trimming stripped 4 bases from V and 7 bases from J, with 10 bases between. The CDR3 is made up of 12 amino acids. For the CDR3, the DNA is TGTGCCAGCAGCCCCGGAGAGGTTGGCTACACCTTC. It yields the protein CASSPGEVGYTF.

This clone was recorded only once. The chain is built from TRBV5-1 and TRBJ2-2; D ambiguous. From germline, CDR1 is SGHRS and CDR2 YFSETQ. The V end was cut by 0 bases, the J end by 11 bases, with 5 bases between. The CDR3 totals 11 residues. This chain's CDR3 is CASSLATELFF. The CDR3 coding sequence is TGCGCCAGCAGCTTGGCTACTGAGCTGTTTTTT.